This T cell receptor (beta chain) was profiled in a study of T cells after yellow fever vaccination. 5'RACE template switching produced TCR cDNA carrying a universal primer site and UMIs. TCRdb reprocessed the 5' RACE reads with MiXCR, giving one entry per CDR3 protein. The sample has around 400,000 distinct CDR3 sequences, approximately 10% seen once. General study results and limits: On re-exposure, the response was weaker but peaked faster, at day 5 versus 15. Researchers cautioned that FACS-sorted repertoires could harbor abundant clonotypes contaminating from the bulk population. Post-booster reappearance was seen for most primary-vaccination clones (roughly 96% CD4, around 88% CD8).

This clonotype showed up just a few times. What it recognizes is unknown. V lost 3 bases and J 2 bases, leaving 13 bases between the germline ends. Germline CDR1 is SEHNR and CDR2 is FQNEAQ (reference sequence). CDR3 length: 15 amino acids. Specimen: PBMCs, collected on the day of the first yellow fever vaccination. The chain couples TRBV7-9 to TRBJ1-2; D is unresolved. The clonotype was recovered from a man between 18 and 29 years old who received the YFV17D yellow fever vaccine. This CDR3 is CASSFGPPRNYGYTF. Written as DNA, the CDR3 is TGTGCCAGCAGCTTCGGGCCCCCGCGGAACTATGGCTACACCTTC.